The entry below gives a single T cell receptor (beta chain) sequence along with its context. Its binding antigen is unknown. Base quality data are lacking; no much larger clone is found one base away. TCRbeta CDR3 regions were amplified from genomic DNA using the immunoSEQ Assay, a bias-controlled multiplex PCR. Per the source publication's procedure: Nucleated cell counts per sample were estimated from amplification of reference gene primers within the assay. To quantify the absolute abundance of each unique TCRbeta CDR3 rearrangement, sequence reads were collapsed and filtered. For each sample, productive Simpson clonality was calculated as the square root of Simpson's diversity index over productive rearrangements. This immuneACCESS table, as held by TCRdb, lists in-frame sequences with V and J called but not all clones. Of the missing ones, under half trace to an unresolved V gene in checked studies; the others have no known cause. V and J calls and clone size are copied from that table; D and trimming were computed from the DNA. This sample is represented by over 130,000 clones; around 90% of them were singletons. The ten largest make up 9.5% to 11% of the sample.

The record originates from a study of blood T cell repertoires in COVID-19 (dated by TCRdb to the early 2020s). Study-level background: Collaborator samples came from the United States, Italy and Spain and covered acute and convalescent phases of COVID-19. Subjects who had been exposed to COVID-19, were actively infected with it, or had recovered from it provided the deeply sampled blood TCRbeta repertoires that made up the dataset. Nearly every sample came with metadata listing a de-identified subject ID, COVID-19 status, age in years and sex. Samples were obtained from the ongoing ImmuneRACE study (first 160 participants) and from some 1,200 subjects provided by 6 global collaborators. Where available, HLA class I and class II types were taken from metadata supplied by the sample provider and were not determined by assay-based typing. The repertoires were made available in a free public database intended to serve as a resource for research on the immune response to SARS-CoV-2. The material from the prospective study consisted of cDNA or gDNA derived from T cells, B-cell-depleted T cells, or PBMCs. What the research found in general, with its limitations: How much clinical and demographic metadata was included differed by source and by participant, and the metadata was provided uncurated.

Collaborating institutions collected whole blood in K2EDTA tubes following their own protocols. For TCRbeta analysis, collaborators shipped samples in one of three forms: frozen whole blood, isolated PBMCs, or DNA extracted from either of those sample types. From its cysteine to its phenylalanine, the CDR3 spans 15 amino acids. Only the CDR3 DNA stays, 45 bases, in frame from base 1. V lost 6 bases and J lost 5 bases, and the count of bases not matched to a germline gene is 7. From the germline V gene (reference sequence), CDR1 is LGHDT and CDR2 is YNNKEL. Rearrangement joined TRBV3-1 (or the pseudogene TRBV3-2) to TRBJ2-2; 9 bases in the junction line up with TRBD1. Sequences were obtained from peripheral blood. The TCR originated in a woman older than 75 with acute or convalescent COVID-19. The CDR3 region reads CASSSTGGVTGELFF. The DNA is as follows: TGTGCCAGCAGTTCGACAGGGGGTGTTACCGGGGAGCTGTTTTTT.